Following are 14 T cell receptor beta chains from one sample sequenced in a study of OX40 agonist ivuxolimab in advanced cancers. The assay was immunoSEQ multiplex PCR, and TCRdb's table has in-frame clones only and misses some. Altogether over 50,000 clones are present, about 83% being singletons, with the ten largest covering around 4.3%. The source material was CD4+ or CD8+ T cells sorted from blood, sampled in a trial of the OX40 agonist ivuxolimab. Every receptor here comes from an adult with an advanced solid tumor such as melanoma, head and neck, liver or kidney cancer.

The V and J genes are TRBV10-3 and TRBJ2-5; D gene ambiguous. The CDR3 sequence is 14 residues long. The V end lost 4 bases, the J end lost 1 base, and 10 bases lay between the germline ends. Per the germline V gene, CDR1 is ENHRY and CDR2 is SYGVKD. The DNA for the CDR3 is TGTGCCATCAGTGGCGGCGGAGCCCAAGAGACCCAGTACTTC. Its protein is CAISGGGAQETQYF.

The V and J genes are TRBV5-4 and TRBJ1-3; no definite D call. The germline V and J ends were trimmed by 4 bases and 0 bases, with 11 bases remaining between them. Germline-derived CDR1 and CDR2 are SGHNT and YYREEE (reference sequence). The CDR3 runs to 15 residues. CDR3 sequence reads: CASSGGLNSGNTIYF. CDR3 nucleotide sequence: TGTGCCAGCAGCGGCGGACTGAACTCTGGAAACACCATATATTTT.

The rearrangement joins TRBV2 to TRBJ2-5; D gene unclear. This CDR3 comprises 11 residues. From germline, CDR1 is SNHLY and CDR2 FYNNEI. The V end lost 5 bases, the J end lost 5 bases, and 6 bases lay between the germline ends. CDR3 region: CASSTRETQYF. The CDR3 bases are TGTGCCAGCAGTACCCGGGAGACCCAGTACTTC.

J is TRBJ2-7 and V is TRBV19; D perhaps matches TRBD2 (6 bases). CDR1 is LNHDA, CDR2 SQIVND, per germline (reference sequence). There are 14 residues in the CDR3. Trimming took off 7 bases at V and 0 bases at J, with 13 bases between the two ends. CDR3 DNA: TGTGCCAGTACCCTGACTAGGTCCTCCTACGAGCAGTACTTC. It yields the protein CASTLTRSSYEQYF.

The chain is built from TRBV5-1 and TRBJ1-1, with D possibly TRBD1 on 5 matching bases. Deletions cut 4 bases from V and 5 bases from J, with 18 bases between. The CDR3 totals 15 residues. CDR1 and CDR2 (germline): SGHRS, YFSETQ. DNA of the CDR3: TGCGCCAGCAGCCCGAATGGGGCTGGGAAGACTGAAGCTTTCTTT. Its translation is CASSPNGAGKTEAFF. Looking up the rest from reference TRBV5-1 and TRBJ1-1 gives the full variable domain: KAGVTQTPRYLIKTRGQQVTLSCSPISGHRSVSWYQQTPGQGLQFLFEYFSETQRNKGNFPGRFSGRQFSNSRSEMNVSTLELGDSALYLCASSPNGAGKTEAFFGQGTRLTVV.

V usage is TRBV2 and J usage is TRBJ2-1; D possibly corresponds to TRBD1 (5 bases). V shed 7 bases and J shed 13 bases, with 17 bases lying between them. CDR3 length equals 12 residues. Germline V gene sequence: CDR1 SNHLY, CDR2 FYNNEI. The CDR3 DNA reads as TGTGCCAGCACCCCAGACAGCCCCAGCCAGTTCTTC. The encoded protein is CASTPDSPSQFF. Drawing the rest from reference TRBV2 and TRBJ2-1, the complete variable domain is EPEVTQTPSHQVTQMGQEVILRCVPISNHLYFYWYRQILGQKVEFLVSFYNNEISEKSEIFDDQFSVERPDGSNFTLKIRSTKLEDSAMYFCASTPDSPSQFFGPGTRLTVL.

The chain employs TRBV15 and TRBJ2-5, with D perhaps matching TRBD2 (5 bases). CDR1 is LNHNV and CDR2 is YYDKDF in the germline V gene (reference sequence). Trimming cost V 2 bases and J 0 bases, with 13 bases left between them. The CDR3 spans 16 residues. This CDR3 is CATSRSEGIYQETQYF. CDR3 in DNA: TGTGCCACCAGCAGATCCGAGGGCATATACCAAGAGACCCAGTACTTC. The variable domain in full, completed from reference TRBV15 and TRBJ2-5, reads DAMVIQNPRYQVTQFGKPVTLSCSQTLNHNVMYWYQQKSSQAPKLLFHYYDKDFNNEADTPDNFQSRRPNTSFCFLDIRSPGLGDTAMYLCATSRSEGIYQETQYFGPGTRLLVL.

The V gene is TRBV11-1, the J gene TRBJ1-5, with 10 bases matching TRBD1. The germline V gene encodes CDR1 SGHAT and CDR2 FQDESV (reference sequence). This CDR3 is 15 amino acids long. The V segment lost 5 bases and the J segment 5 bases; nucleotides outside the gene matches: 6. This CDR3 reads CASSKTGTGDQPQHF. DNA for the CDR3: TGTGCCAGCAGCAAGACTGGGACAGGGGATCAGCCCCAGCATTTT. The complete variable domain, with remaining parts taken from reference TRBV11-1 and TRBJ1-5, reads EAEVAQSPRYKITEKSQAVAFWCDPISGHATLYWYRQILGQGPELLVQFQDESVVDDSQLPKDRFSAERLKGVDSTLKIQPAELGDSAMYLCASSKTGTGDQPQHFGDGTRLSIL.

This clone was observed once. The CDR3 DNA is TGTGCCAGCAGTATAGGGGACAGAGTTAATTCACCCCTCCACTTT. Translating it yields CASSIGDRVNSPLHF. The chain has TRBV9 and TRBJ1-6; 7 bases align to TRBD1. Looked up from germline, CDR1 is SGDLS and CDR2 is YYNGEE. The CDR3 has 15 residues. V shed 5 bases, J shed 6 bases, and the junction held 8 bases outside the gene matches.

The rearrangement links TRBV6-5 to TRBJ2-7, with D perhaps matching TRBD1 (6 bases). V lost 0 bases and J 1 base, leaving 13 bases between the germline ends. CDR1 and CDR2 (germline): MNHEY, SVGAGI. The CDR3 spans 16 residues. CDR3 DNA sequence: TGTGCCAGCAGTTACTCAGGGGGAAGCAGTTCCTACGAGCAGTACTTC. Translating gives CASSYSGGSSSYEQYF.

The J gene is TRBJ2-5, the V gene TRBV7-8; 15 bases match TRBD2. The CDR3 is made up of 17 amino acids. V gave up 5 bases and J gave up 4 bases; unmatched junction bases: 8. CDR1 and CDR2 from the germline V gene are SGHVS and FQNEAQ. The DNA for the CDR3 is TGTGCCAGCAGCGCCGGACTAGCGGGAGGGCCGGGAGAGACCCAGTACTTC. Translation: CASSAGLAGGPGETQYF.

This clone was found a few times. The chain is built from TRBV11-2 and TRBJ2-3, with 11 bases aligning to TRBD1. The length of the CDR3 is 15 residues. Trimming took 5 bases from V and 7 from J; bases not matched to a gene: 8. Looked up from germline, CDR1 is SGHAT and CDR2 is FQNNGV. The CDR3 nucleotides read TGTGCCAGCAGCCGAACGGGACAGGGGGTCAATACGCAGTATTTT. Its protein product is CASSRTGQGVNTQYF.

The chain recombines TRBV29-1 with TRBJ2-1, with 10 bases fitting TRBD1. Looked up from germline, CDR1 is SQVTM and CDR2 is ANQGSEA. The CDR3 totals 14 residues. After removal of 2 bases from V and 5 bases from J, the junction contained 3 bases not matched to a gene. DNA of the CDR3: TGCAGCGTTGAAAGACAGGGGGCAAACAATGAGCAGTTCTTC. As protein: CSVERQGANNEQFF.

Only one count was recorded for this clone. The rearrangement links TRBV28 to TRBJ2-7, with 9 bases matching TRBD1. This CDR3 contains 14 residues. Germline V CDR1 and CDR2: MDHEN, SYDVKM. V trimming: 7 bases; J trimming: 1 base; junction bases outside the gene matches: 5. The CDR3: CASTPGQGSYEQYF. The CDR3, as DNA: TGTGCCAGCACCCCGGGACAGGGATCCTACGAGCAGTACTTC. The full variable domain, its missing parts supplied by reference TRBV28 and TRBJ2-7, is DVKVTQSSRYLVKRTGEKVFLECVQDMDHENMFWYRQDPGLGLRLIYFSYDVKMKEKGDIPEGYSVSREKKERFSLILESASTNQTSMYLCASTPGQGSYEQYFGPGTRLTVT.